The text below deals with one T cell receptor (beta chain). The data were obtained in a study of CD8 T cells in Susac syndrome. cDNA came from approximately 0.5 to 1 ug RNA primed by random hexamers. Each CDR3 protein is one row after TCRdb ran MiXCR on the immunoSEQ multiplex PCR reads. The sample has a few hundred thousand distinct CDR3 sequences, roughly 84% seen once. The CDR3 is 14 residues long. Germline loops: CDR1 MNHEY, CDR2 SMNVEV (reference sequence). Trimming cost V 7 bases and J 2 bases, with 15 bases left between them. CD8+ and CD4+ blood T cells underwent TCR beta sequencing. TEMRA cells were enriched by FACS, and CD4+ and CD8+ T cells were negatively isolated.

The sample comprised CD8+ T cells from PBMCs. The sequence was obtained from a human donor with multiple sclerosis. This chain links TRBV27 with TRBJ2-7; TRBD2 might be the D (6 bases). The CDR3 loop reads CASMPLGGTYEQYF. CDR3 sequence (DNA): TGTGCCAGCATGCCCCTGGGGGGAACCTACGAGCAGTACTTC.